Presented here are 7 T cell receptor beta chains from one specimen sequenced in a study of cytomegalovirus exposure and HLA in healthy donors (dated by TCRdb to between 2016 and 2019). Libraries were built with the immunoSEQ multiplex PCR assay. For the multiplex PCR, a mixture combining 60 forward primers for TCR Vbeta segments and 13 reverse primers for TCR Jbeta segments was used. TCRdb re-hosts the immuneACCESS table, in-frame sequences only. Its copies lack some clones; in the studies checked, an unresolved V gene accounts for under half of them, and the cause for the rest is not known. The table for this sample lists about 200,000 clones; 75% to 80% of them were counted only once. The top ten constitute 1.5% to 2% of the sample. What was sequenced was PBMCs. These receptors were collected from a man aged 18 to 35 in good health and CMV-seronegative.

For the CDR3, the DNA is TGTGCCAGCAGCTTGCGGGGACGCTTGGGTGGGACTGAAGCTTTCTTT. As protein: CASSLRGRLGGTEAFF. The gene calls are TRBV7-2 and TRBJ1-1; possible D gene TRBD1, 5 bases. The V gene lost 3 bases and the J gene lost 5 bases, with 19 bases spanning the gap. The CDR3 loop spans 16 amino acids. Germline CDR1 SGHTA, CDR2 FQGNSA.

The chain recombines TRBV19 with TRBJ2-5; D is possibly TRBD2 (6 bases). Germline assignment: CDR1 LNHDA and CDR2 SQIVND (reference sequence). V lost 8 bases and J 4 bases, leaving 17 bases between the germline ends. CDR3 size: 14 residues. This chain's CDR3 is CASAGQGGRETQYF. The CDR3 DNA sequence: TGTGCCAGTGCGGGGCAGGGAGGCCGAGAGACCCAGTACTTC. The variable domain in full, completed from reference TRBV19 and TRBJ2-5, reads DGGITQSPKYLFRKEGQNVTLSCEQNLNHDAMYWYRQDPGQGLRLIYYSQIVNDFQKGDIAEGYSVSREKKESFPLTVTSAQKNPTAFYLCASAGQGGRETQYFGPGTRLLVL.

This chain joins TRBV5-4 and TRBJ1-1; maybe TRBD1 (6 bases). CDR1 is SGHNT, CDR2 YYREEE, per germline (reference sequence). The V end lost 7 bases, the J end lost 1 base, and 14 bases lay between the germline ends. CDR3 length equals 14 residues. As DNA, the CDR3 is TGTGCCAGCCCATACCTACAGGGGAACACTGAAGCTTTCTTT. Translating it yields CASPYLQGNTEAFF.

This clone was seen more than once but under ten times. This chain uses TRBV2 with TRBJ1-4; 9 nucleotides line up with TRBD1. Germline CDR1 and CDR2: SNHLY and FYNNEI. The CDR3 spans 18 residues. Trimming at V came to 8 bases and at J to 7 bases, leaving 20 bases not matched to a gene. The CDR3 region is CASSRVWSTGGVAEKLFF. Here the CDR3 DNA reads TGTGCCAGCTCTAGGGTGTGGTCGACAGGGGGAGTTGCTGAAAAACTGTTTTTT.

This clone is a singleton in its sample. Other DNA sequences in the sample encode the same CDR3. This chain's CDR3 is CASSLEGQLEAFF. Written as DNA, the CDR3 is TGTGCCAGCAGCTTAGAGGGACAGCTAGAAGCTTTCTTT. The chain employs TRBV11-3 and TRBJ1-1; TRBD1 agrees at 7 bases. The J segment lost 8 bases and the V segment lost 0 bases, leaving 3 bases of the junction unmatched. The CDR3 sequence is 13 residues long. CDR1 and CDR2 from the germline V gene are SGHNT and YENEEA.

The chain has TRBV5-1 and TRBJ1-2, with D uncertain. Germline loops: CDR1 SGHRS, CDR2 YFSETQ. The CDR3 contains 13 residues. Deletions cut 2 bases from V and 3 bases from J, with 8 bases between. For the CDR3, the DNA is TGCGCCAGCAGCTTCGAGCTTTACTATGGCTACACCTTC. Amino acids: CASSFELYYGYTF. Looking up the rest from reference TRBV5-1 and TRBJ1-2 gives the full variable domain: KAGVTQTPRYLIKTRGQQVTLSCSPISGHRSVSWYQQTPGQGLQFLFEYFSETQRNKGNFPGRFSGRQFSNSRSEMNVSTLELGDSALYLCASSFELYYGYTFGSGTRLTVV.

Only a few counts were recorded for this clone. The V gene is TRBV29-1, the J gene TRBJ2-1; D remains ambiguous. The V gene lost 2 bases and the J gene lost 3 bases, with 11 bases spanning the gap. CDR3 size: 14 residues. Germline CDR1 and CDR2: SQVTM and ANQGSEA. CDR3 coding DNA: TGCAGCGTTGAATGGCGCGACAACTACAATGAGCAGTTCTTC. Protein sequence: CSVEWRDNYNEQFF.